The 19 T cell receptor beta chains listed next were all sequenced from one sample in a study of blood T cell repertoires in COVID-19. Here immunoSEQ multiplex PCR was the method, and the copy in TCRdb shows in-frame clones only, minus some. Of 200,000 to 250,000 clones listed, roughly 80% were seen once; the top ten hold 15% to 20%. Sequences were obtained from peripheral blood. The receptors here all came from a woman of 80 years or more with active or convalescent COVID-19.

This clone has only one observation. J is TRBJ2-6 and V is TRBV5-1; D ambiguous. The CDR3 loop spans 18 amino acids. Germline V gives CDR1 SGHRS, CDR2 YFSETQ. Trimming left V 0 bases short and J 2 bases short, with 15 bases between. Here the CDR3 DNA reads TGCGCCAGCAGCTTGGGGGCAGGATTTAATCCTGGGGCCAACGTCCTGACTTTC. Translation: CASSLGAGFNPGANVLTF.

This clone was seen more than once but under ten times. The rearrangement joins TRBV12-3 or TRBV12-4 to TRBJ1-5; TRBD1 aligns across 7 bases. V lost 5 bases, J lost 4 bases, and 2 bases stayed unmatched. This CDR3 has 13 residues. CDR3 sequence (DNA): TGTGCCAGCAGTCTCAGGGGGAATCAGCCCCAGCATTTT. Its translation: CASSLRGNQPQHF.

The chain joins TRBV6-5 to TRBJ1-3; a weak D match, TRBD1 (6 bases). V lost 10 bases and J 2 bases, leaving 9 bases between the germline ends. The CDR3 totals 12 residues. Germline V gene data show CDR1 as MNHEY and CDR2 as SVGAGI. The CDR3 spells CATQGTGNTIYF. For the CDR3, the DNA is TGTGCCACACAGGGTACTGGAAACACCATATATTTT.

The J gene is TRBJ2-2, the V gene TRBV6-5; a possible D gene is TRBD1 (6 bases). Trimming pared 7 bases from V and 4 bases from J, leaving 13 bases between. CDR3 length equals 14 residues. Germline V CDR1 and CDR2: MNHEY, SVGAGI. In DNA form, the CDR3 reads TGTGCCAGCAATCGGGACATCCTCACCGGGGAGCTGTTTTTT. It translates to CASNRDILTGELFF.

The chain employs TRBV7-2 and TRBJ2-4, with no clear D. The V and J ends lost 4 bases and 3 bases respectively, with 13 bases between them. CDR3 length: 15 amino acids. CDR1 is SGHTA and CDR2 is FQGNSA in the germline V gene. In DNA form, the CDR3 reads TGTGCCAGCAGCTCAGCTGGAGATGGCAAAAACATTCAGTACTTC. This encodes CASSSAGDGKNIQYF. The variable domain in full, completed from reference TRBV7-2 and TRBJ2-4, reads GAGVSQSPSNKVTEKGKDVELRCDPISGHTALYWYRQSLGQGLEFLIYFQGNSAPDKSGLPSDRFSAERTGGSVSTLTIQRTQQEDSAVYLCASSSAGDGKNIQYFGAGTRLSVL.

The V gene is TRBV7-9, the J gene TRBJ1-1; 9 positions match TRBD1. V shed 5 bases and J 4 bases; nucleotides not matched to a gene: 8. This CDR3 spans 15 amino acids. Germline-derived CDR1 and CDR2 are SEHNR and FQNEAQ (reference sequence). The CDR3 spells CASSPAGTGTTEAFF. DNA of the CDR3: TGTGCCAGCAGCCCTGCCGGGACAGGGACCACTGAAGCTTTCTTT.

The rearrangement uses TRBV4-3 and TRBJ2-7; 14 bases are shared with TRBD2. Germline CDR1 is LGHNA and CDR2 is YSLEER. V shed 0 bases, J shed 3 bases, and the junction held 19 bases outside the gene matches. The CDR3 has 22 amino acids. The CDR3 is CASSQERGAGTSGSRAIYEQYF. CDR3 coding DNA: TGCGCCAGCAGCCAAGAAAGGGGTGCCGGGACTAGCGGGAGTAGAGCAATCTACGAGCAGTACTTC.

The chain has TRBV5-4 and TRBJ1-4; tentative D call: TRBD1 (6 bases). The CDR3 sequence is 13 residues long. Deletions cut 6 bases from V and 8 bases from J, with 14 bases between. From germline, CDR1 is SGHNT and CDR2 YYREEE (reference sequence). The CDR3 sequence: CASMYRGAEKLFF. The CDR3 bases are TGTGCCAGCATGTACCGGGGGGCAGAAAAACTGTTTTTT. The full variable domain, its missing parts supplied by reference TRBV5-4 and TRBJ1-4, is ETGVTQSPTHLIKTRGQQVTLRCSSQSGHNTVSWYQQALGQGPQFIFQYYREEENGRGNFPPRFSGLQFPNYSSELNVNALELDDSALYLCASMYRGAEKLFFGSGTQLSVL.

The chain joins TRBV6-2 or TRBV6-3 to TRBJ2-5, with 11 bases identical to TRBD2. The CDR3 loop spans 16 amino acids. The ends lost 5 bases at V and 1 base at J; junction bases unmatched: 6. The V gene's germline CDR1 is MNHEY and CDR2 SVGEGT. CDR3 residues: CASSPPLAGAQETQYF. Here the CDR3 DNA reads TGTGCCAGCAGTCCCCCACTAGCGGGGGCCCAAGAGACCCAGTACTTC.

The chain combines TRBV5-4 with TRBJ1-2; D is undetermined. CDR3 length equals 14 residues. V was pared by 2 bases and J by 2 bases, with 10 bases between. Germline CDR1 and CDR2: SGHNT and YYREEE (reference sequence). The CDR3 region has the DNA TGTGCCAGCAGCTTCATATCGAGGAACTATGGCTACACCTTC. Protein product: CASSFISRNYGYTF.

The CDR3 sequence is CASSDSKDPWRPSAYLAKNIQYF. CDR3 sequence (DNA): TGTGCCAGCAGTGACTCAAAAGACCCATGGAGGCCCAGCGCTTACTTAGCCAAAAACATTCAGTACTTC. This chain joins TRBV6-4 and TRBJ2-4, with D possibly TRBD2 on 5 matching bases. CDR1 and CDR2 from the germline V gene are MRHNA and SNTAGT. V dropped 0 bases and J dropped 0 bases, with 30 bases sitting between them. The CDR3 spans 23 residues.

This chain uses TRBV5-6 with TRBJ2-2; perhaps TRBD2 as D (7 bases). V lost 7 bases, J lost 6 bases, and 19 bases lay in between. This CDR3 region has 15 residues. Germline CDR1 reads SGHDT; CDR2 reads YYEEEE. CDR3 bases: TGTGCCAGCTCGAGGGGGGGCCTTTTCTCCGGGGAGCTGTTTTTT. Residues: CASSRGGLFSGELFF. The full variable domain, in which reference TRBV5-6 and TRBJ2-2 provide the parts outside the CDR3, is DAGVTQSPTHLIKTRGQQVTLRCSPKSGHDTVSWYQQALGQGPQFIFQYYEEEERQRGNFPDRFSGHQFPNYSSELNVNALLLGDSALYLCASSRGGLFSGELFFGEGSRLTVL.

The chain uses TRBV12-3 or TRBV12-4 and TRBJ2-5, with D maybe TRBD1 (6 bases). Between the trimmed V and J ends, which lost 6 bases and 3 bases, there was a span of 11 bases. The CDR3 totals 13 residues. In DNA form, the CDR3 reads TGTGCCAGCAGCACTGGACAGAAAGAGACCCAGTACTTC. Protein: CASSTGQKETQYF.

This clone was seen only once. The gene calls are TRBV6-4 and TRBJ2-7; 8 bases agree with TRBD2. CDR3 size: 16 residues. CDR1 and CDR2 (germline): MRHNA, SNTAGT. Trimming at V came to 5 bases and at J to 3 bases, leaving 12 bases not matched to a gene. DNA of the CDR3: TGTGCCAGCAGTCCTACTCTTAGCGGGACCCTCTACGAGCAGTACTTC. Its translation is CASSPTLSGTLYEQYF.

This chain uses TRBV5-4 with TRBJ2-3, with 12 bases matching TRBD2. Losses at the gene ends were 2 bases for V and 5 bases for J; bases not matched to a gene: 6. The CDR3 spans 16 residues. Looked up from germline, CDR1 is SGHNT and CDR2 is YYREEE (reference sequence). In DNA form, the CDR3 reads TGTGCCAGCAGCTTTAGACTAGCGGGAGCAGTAGATACGCAGTATTTT. It translates to CASSFRLAGAVDTQYF.

The chain joins TRBV29-1 to TRBJ1-2, with 7 bases aligning to TRBD1. The CDR3 extends over 14 amino acids. CDR1 is SQVTM, CDR2 ANQGSEA, per germline. V lost 5 bases and J lost 7; bases outside the gene matches: 13. CDR3 in DNA: TGCAGCGTTTCAACAGGGGCGGGAATTAGTGGCTACACCTTC. It translates to CSVSTGAGISGYTF. Together with reference TRBV29-1 and TRBJ1-2, the CDR3 gives the full variable domain: SAVISQKPSRDICQRGTSLTIQCQVDSQVTMMFWYRQQPGQSLTLIATANQGSEATYESGFVIDKFPISRPNLTFSTLTVSNMSPEDSSIYLCSVSTGAGISGYTFGSGTRLTVV.

This clone has a handful of counts. The chain is built from TRBV6-5 and TRBJ2-2, with TRBD2 matching 10 bases. V gave up 6 bases and J gave up 7 bases; unmatched junction bases: 8. Per the germline V gene, CDR1 is MNHEY and CDR2 is SVGAGI. CDR3 length: 15 residues. The CDR3 region is CASSRGLANVGELFF. CDR3 in DNA: TGTGCCAGCAGCCGGGGACTAGCGAATGTCGGGGAGCTGTTTTTT.

This rearrangement joins TRBV28 to TRBJ1-2, with 9 bases aligning to TRBD1. Germline trimming cut 4 bases from V and 4 bases from J; bases unmatched to any gene: 16. This CDR3 region has 18 residues. CDR1 and CDR2 (germline): MDHEN, SYDVKM. CDR3 DNA: TGTGCCAGCAGTTCTCTGGGACAGGGCCGTGCGGGGGGCTATGGCTACACCTTC. Its translation is CASSSLGQGRAGGYGYTF.

J is TRBJ2-7 and V is TRBV5-1, with 9 bases lining up with TRBD1. V trimming: 4 bases; J trimming: 0 bases; junction bases outside the gene matches: 8. Looked up from germline, CDR1 is SGHRS and CDR2 is YFSETQ. The CDR3 has 16 residues. In DNA, the CDR3 is TGCGCCAGCAGCCCCACAGGGGGCGCCAGCTCCTACGAGCAGTACTTC. Its translation: CASSPTGGASSYEQYF.